Presented here are 19 T cell receptor beta chains from one specimen sequenced in a study of OX40 agonist ivuxolimab in advanced cancers. Produced via immunoSEQ multiplex PCR; TCRdb's table is partial and in-frame only. The table shows tens of thousands of clones, with 84% occurring only once. The source material was CD4+ or CD8+ T cells sorted from blood, sampled in a trial of the OX40 agonist ivuxolimab. Every receptor here comes from an adult with an advanced solid tumor such as melanoma, head and neck, liver or kidney cancer.

This chain connects TRBV2 to TRBJ1-4; D ambiguous. V was cut by 6 bases and J by 10 bases, with 18 bases left in between. Germline assignment: CDR1 SNHLY and CDR2 FYNNEI. This CDR3 has 14 amino acids. CDR3 DNA: TGTGCCAGCAGCCTTCAGGTCACGACTGGAAAACTGTTTTTT. This codes for CASSLQVTTGKLFF.

The rearrangement joins TRBV11-2 to TRBJ1-1, with D unresolved. V gave up 1 base and J gave up 8 bases, with 11 bases separating them. The CDR3 runs to 13 residues. The V gene's germline CDR1 is SGHAT and CDR2 FQNNGV. The CDR3 nucleotides read TGTGCCAGCAGCTTAGCGGAGATCTTAGAAGCTTTCTTT. This sequence encodes CASSLAEILEAFF.

The chain employs TRBV27 and TRBJ2-3, with TRBD1 matching over 9 bases. The trim removed 5 bases at V and 1 base at J, leaving 4 bases unmatched. Germline assignment: CDR1 MNHEY and CDR2 SMNVEV (reference sequence). The CDR3 runs 15 residues. In nucleotides, the CDR3 is TGTGCCAGCAGTCCCGACAGGGGGGGCACAGATACGCAGTATTTT. Translation gives CASSPDRGGTDTQYF.

The rearrangement uses TRBV5-1 and TRBJ1-2; the match to TRBD1 covers 11 bases. This CDR3 spans 14 amino acids. V was pared by 4 bases and J by 8 bases, with 7 bases of the junction left unmatched. Germline V gives CDR1 SGHRS, CDR2 YFSETQ. The CDR3 is CASSLGQGVGGYTF. The CDR3 nucleotides are TGCGCCAGCAGCCTGGGACAGGGGGTTGGGGGCTACACCTTC.

This chain connects TRBV5-1 to TRBJ1-1; D is perhaps TRBD1 (6 bases). Trimming pared 0 bases from V and 7 bases from J, leaving 13 bases between. This CDR3 has 14 amino acids. CDR1 and CDR2 from the germline V gene are SGHRS and YFSETQ. Written as DNA, the CDR3 is TGCGCCAGCAGCTTGGTGGTAGGGGGTGGTGAAGCTTTCTTT. Protein sequence: CASSLVVGGGEAFF.

This clone was recorded once. The chain is built from TRBV5-1 and TRBJ1-1; no definite D call. V lost 0 bases to trimming and J lost 1 base, with 7 bases between them. The CDR3 spans 14 residues. CDR1 is SGHRS and CDR2 is YFSETQ in the germline V gene. DNA for the CDR3: TGCGCCAGCAGCTTGGATATAAGGAACACTGAAGCTTTCTTT. Translating gives CASSLDIRNTEAFF. The full variable domain, its missing parts supplied by reference TRBV5-1 and TRBJ1-1, is KAGVTQTPRYLIKTRGQQVTLSCSPISGHRSVSWYQQTPGQGLQFLFEYFSETQRNKGNFPGRFSGRQFSNSRSEMNVSTLELGDSALYLCASSLDIRNTEAFFGQGTRLTVV.

The CDR3, as DNA: TGCGCCAGCAGCCAGAGACAGGCCTCAGATACGCAGTATTTT. Protein product: CASSQRQASDTQYF. The rearrangement uses TRBV4-1 and TRBJ2-3; D is perhaps TRBD1 (6 bases). The CDR3 has 14 amino acids. Germline V lookup: CDR1 MGHRA, CDR2 YSYEKL. The V end lost 3 bases, the J end lost 4 bases, and 11 bases lay between the germline ends.

The chain links TRBV19 to TRBJ2-3; D possibly corresponds to TRBD2 (6 bases). Trimming shortened V by 10 bases and J by 4 bases, and 21 bases separated the two germline ends. The CDR3 runs 15 residues. CDR1 and CDR2 from the germline V gene are LNHDA and SQIVND (reference sequence). CDR3 region: CATKGGSRGADTQYF. The CDR3 nucleotides are TGTGCCACTAAGGGAGGCAGTCGAGGGGCAGATACGCAGTATTTT.

This clone was seen a single time. The V call is TRBV2, the J call TRBJ2-2; the D is unclear. Trimming cost V 6 bases and J 1 base, with 6 bases left between them. This CDR3 has 13 residues. Germline loops: CDR1 SNHLY, CDR2 FYNNEI. CDR3: CASSLENTGELFF. CDR3 coding DNA: TGTGCCAGCAGCCTGGAGAACACCGGGGAGCTGTTTTTT.

This clone has only one observation. V gene TRBV5-1 combines with J gene TRBJ2-7; TRBD1 matches 12 bases. CDR3 length: 14 residues. From germline, CDR1 is SGHRS and CDR2 YFSETQ. V dropped 9 bases and J dropped 9; count of bases not matched to a gene: 13. The CDR3 DNA follows: TGCGCCATCCGCCGGGACAGGGGGCTTTATAGGCAGTACTTC. Translated, it gives CAIRRDRGLYRQYF.

This chain uses TRBV7-2 with TRBJ2-7; 10 positions match TRBD2. Looked up from germline, CDR1 is SGHTA and CDR2 is FQGNSA. With V trimmed by 4 bases and J by 2 bases, 5 bases remained unmatched. CDR3 size: 15 residues. The CDR3 DNA sequence: TGTGCCAGCAGCTCGTTAGCGGGAGGCACCTACGAGCAGTACTTC. It translates to CASSSLAGGTYEQYF.

The chain recombines TRBV5-4 with TRBJ2-3; 8 bases match TRBD1. V shed 2 bases and J 2 bases; nucleotides not matched to a gene: 4. CDR3 length: 15 amino acids. Germline CDR1 SGHNT, CDR2 YYREEE (reference sequence). CDR3 loop: CASSFEGQATDTQYF. In nucleotides, the CDR3 is TGTGCCAGCAGCTTTGAGGGACAGGCCACAGATACGCAGTATTTT.

This rearrangement joins TRBV7-4 to TRBJ1-4; 8 bases are shared with TRBD1. Germline values: CDR1 SGHVT, CDR2 SQSDAQ. After removal of 4 bases from V and 10 bases from J, the junction contained 17 bases not matched to a gene. This CDR3 is built from 17 residues. CDR3 bases: TGTGCCAGCAGCTCCAGACAGGGGAGGATAGAATTTGGAAAACTGTTTTTT. Translated, it gives CASSSRQGRIEFGKLFF.

This chain connects TRBV6-6 to TRBJ1-2; 8 bases match TRBD1. CDR1 is MNHNY, CDR2 SVGAGI, per germline (reference sequence). The trim removed 5 bases at V and 4 bases at J, leaving 9 bases unmatched. The CDR3 is made up of 15 amino acids. CDR3 bases: TGTGCCAGCAGTGGCCGGGACAGGTTAACCTATGGCTACACCTTC. Encoded protein: CASSGRDRLTYGYTF.

The count of this clone is one. The rearrangement uses TRBV11-3 and TRBJ1-1; D gene uncertain. The CDR3 runs 13 residues. Trimming took off 5 bases at V and 2 bases at J, with 9 bases between the two ends. Germline V lookup: CDR1 SGHNT, CDR2 YENEEA. Here the CDR3 DNA reads TGTGCCAGCAGCATCGTCAGCAACACTGAAGCTTTCTTT. Its protein product is CASSIVSNTEAFF.

V usage is TRBV7-2 and J usage is TRBJ1-4; 7 positions agree with TRBD1. The CDR3 has 16 residues. With 0 bases clipped from V and 0 bases from J, the junction kept 1 base outside the gene matches. From germline, CDR1 is SGHTA and CDR2 FQGNSA. The CDR3 region is CASSLAGTATNEKLFF. Written as DNA, the CDR3 is TGTGCCAGCAGCTTAGCGGGGACAGCAACTAATGAAAAACTGTTTTTT. Filled out from reference TRBV7-2 and TRBJ1-4, the complete variable domain reads GAGVSQSPSNKVTEKGKDVELRCDPISGHTALYWYRQSLGQGLEFLIYFQGNSAPDKSGLPSDRFSAERTGGSVSTLTIQRTQQEDSAVYLCASSLAGTATNEKLFFGSGTQLSVL.

This clone appeared a few times. This chain links TRBV5-7 with TRBJ2-5; D remains ambiguous. TRBV5-7 is flagged as an ORF with uncertain function. V was pared by 3 bases and J by 3 bases, with 9 bases between. This CDR3 has 13 amino acids. CDR3 region: CASSYPREETQYF. The CDR3 DNA follows: TGTGCCAGCAGCTACCCCCGGGAAGAGACCCAGTACTTC.

CDR3 DNA sequence: TGTGCTAGTGGTTTGGCTCGTGGAAGCGGGAGTTTGGGGGCCTACGAGCAGTACTTC. Encoded protein: CASGLARGSGSLGAYEQYF. The chain is built from TRBV12-5 and TRBJ2-7, with 8 bases lining up with TRBD2. The CDR3 totals 19 residues. V gave up 1 base and J gave up 2 bases; unmatched junction bases: 16. CDR1 is LGHNT, CDR2 FRNRAP, per germline.

This chain links TRBV6-1 with TRBJ1-1; D unclear. V was pared by 4 bases and J by 8 bases, with 11 bases between. The germline CDR1 and CDR2 sequences are MNHNS and SASEGT. The CDR3 covers 12 residues. The CDR3 region is CASSAWPGEAFF. The CDR3 nucleotides read TGTGCCAGCAGTGCTTGGCCGGGGGAAGCTTTCTTT.